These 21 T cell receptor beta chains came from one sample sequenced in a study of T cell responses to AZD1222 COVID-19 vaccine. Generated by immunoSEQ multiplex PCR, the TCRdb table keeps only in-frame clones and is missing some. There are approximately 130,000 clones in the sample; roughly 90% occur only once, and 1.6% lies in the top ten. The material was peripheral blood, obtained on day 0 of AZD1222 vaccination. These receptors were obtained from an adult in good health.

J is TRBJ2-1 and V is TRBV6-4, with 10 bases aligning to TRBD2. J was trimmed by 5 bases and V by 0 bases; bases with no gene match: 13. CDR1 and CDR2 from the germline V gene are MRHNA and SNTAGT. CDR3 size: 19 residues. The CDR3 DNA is TGTGCCAGCAGTGACTCATACCGGGGGGTAAGCGGGAGGGACAATGAGCAGTTCTTC. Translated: CASSDSYRGVSGRDNEQFF.

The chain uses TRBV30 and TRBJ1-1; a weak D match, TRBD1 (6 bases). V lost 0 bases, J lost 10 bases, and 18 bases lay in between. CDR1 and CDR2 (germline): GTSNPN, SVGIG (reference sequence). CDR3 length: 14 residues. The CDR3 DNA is TGTGCCTGGAGTGTACCCAAGTCCGGGACAAGAGCTTTCTTT. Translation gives CAWSVPKSGTRAFF.

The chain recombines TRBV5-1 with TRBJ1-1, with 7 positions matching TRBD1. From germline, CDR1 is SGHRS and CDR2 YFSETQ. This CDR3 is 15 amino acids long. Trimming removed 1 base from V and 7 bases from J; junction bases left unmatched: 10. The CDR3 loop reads CASSLQGGTSYEAFF. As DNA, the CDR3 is TGCGCCAGCAGCTTGCAAGGGGGCACGAGTTATGAAGCTTTCTTT.

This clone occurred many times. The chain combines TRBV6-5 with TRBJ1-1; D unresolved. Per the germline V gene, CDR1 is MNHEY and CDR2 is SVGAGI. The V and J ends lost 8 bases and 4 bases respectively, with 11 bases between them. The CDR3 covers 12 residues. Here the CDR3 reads CASWRGFTEAFF. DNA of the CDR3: TGTGCCAGCTGGCGGGGATTCACTGAAGCTTTCTTT.

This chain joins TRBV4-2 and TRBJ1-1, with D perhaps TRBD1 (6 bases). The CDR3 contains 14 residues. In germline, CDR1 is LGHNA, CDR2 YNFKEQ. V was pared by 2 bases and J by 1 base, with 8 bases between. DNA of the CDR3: TGTGCCAGCAGCCAATTACAGGGGAACACTGAAGCTTTCTTT. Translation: CASSQLQGNTEAFF.

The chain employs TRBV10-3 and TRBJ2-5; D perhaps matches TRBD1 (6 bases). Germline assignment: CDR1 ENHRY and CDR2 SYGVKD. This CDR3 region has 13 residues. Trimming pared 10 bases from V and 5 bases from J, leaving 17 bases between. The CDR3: CASTLQGSETQYF. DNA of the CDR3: TGTGCCAGCACCTTACAGGGAAGCGAGACCCAGTACTTC.

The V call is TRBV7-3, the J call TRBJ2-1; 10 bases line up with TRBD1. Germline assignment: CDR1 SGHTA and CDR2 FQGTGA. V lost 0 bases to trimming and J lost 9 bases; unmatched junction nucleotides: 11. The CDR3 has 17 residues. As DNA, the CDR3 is TGTGCCAGCAGCTTAACCCCCCCAGGACAGGGGGGCGGTGAGCAGTTCTTC. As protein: CASSLTPPGQGGGEQFF.

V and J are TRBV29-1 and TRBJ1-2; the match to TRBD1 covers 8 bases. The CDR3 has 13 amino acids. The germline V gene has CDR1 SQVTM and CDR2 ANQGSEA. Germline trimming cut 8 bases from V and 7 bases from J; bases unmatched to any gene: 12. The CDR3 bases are TGCAGCACATCGACAGGGGAGGTGGGTGGCTACACCTTC. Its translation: CSTSTGEVGGYTF.

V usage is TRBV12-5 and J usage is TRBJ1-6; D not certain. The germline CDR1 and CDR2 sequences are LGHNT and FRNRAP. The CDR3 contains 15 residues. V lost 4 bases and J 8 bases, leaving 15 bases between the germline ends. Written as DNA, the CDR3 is TGTGCTAGTGGTTCTTTCTGGGTCGGGGATTCACCCCTCCACTTT. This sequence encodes CASGSFWVGDSPLHF.

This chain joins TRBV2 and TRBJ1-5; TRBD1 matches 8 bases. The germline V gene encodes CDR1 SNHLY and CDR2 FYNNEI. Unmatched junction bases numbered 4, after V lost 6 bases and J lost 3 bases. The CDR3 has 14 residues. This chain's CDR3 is CASRADRANQPQHF. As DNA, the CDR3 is TGTGCCAGCAGGGCGGACAGGGCCAATCAGCCCCAGCATTTT.

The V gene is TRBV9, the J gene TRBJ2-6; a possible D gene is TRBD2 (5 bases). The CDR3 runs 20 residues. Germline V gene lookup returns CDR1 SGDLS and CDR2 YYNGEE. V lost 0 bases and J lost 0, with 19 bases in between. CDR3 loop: CASSVAPRDFTPSGANVLTF. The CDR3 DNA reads TGTGCCAGCAGCGTAGCCCCCCGGGATTTTACTCCCTCTGGGGCCAACGTCCTGACTTTC.

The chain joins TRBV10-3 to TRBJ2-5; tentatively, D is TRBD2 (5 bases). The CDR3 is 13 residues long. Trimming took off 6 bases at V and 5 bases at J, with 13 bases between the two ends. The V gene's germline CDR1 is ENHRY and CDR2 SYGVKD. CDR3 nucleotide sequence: TGTGCCATCAGGCCTAGTTCGGGGGAGACCCAGTACTTC. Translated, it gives CAIRPSSGETQYF.

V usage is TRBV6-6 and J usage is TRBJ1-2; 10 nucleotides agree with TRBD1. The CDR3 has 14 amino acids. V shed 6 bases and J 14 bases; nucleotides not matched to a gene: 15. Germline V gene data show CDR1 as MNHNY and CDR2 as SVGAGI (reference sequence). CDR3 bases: TGTGCCAGCAGCCTAACACCGGGACAGGGGCCCAGTACCTTC. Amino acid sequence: CASSLTPGQGPSTF.

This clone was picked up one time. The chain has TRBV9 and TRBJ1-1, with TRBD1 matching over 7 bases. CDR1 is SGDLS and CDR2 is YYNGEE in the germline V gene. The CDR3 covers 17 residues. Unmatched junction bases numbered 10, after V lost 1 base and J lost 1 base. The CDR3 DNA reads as TGTGCCAGCAGCGTAAGTATCCGGGGGACAGAGAACACTGAAGCTTTCTTT. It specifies CASSVSIRGTENTEAFF. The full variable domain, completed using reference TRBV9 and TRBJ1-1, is DSGVTQTPKHLITATGQRVTLRCSPRSGDLSVYWYQQSLDQGLQFLIQYYNGEERAKGNILERFSAQQFPDLHSELNLSSLELGDSALYFCASSVSIRGTENTEAFFGQGTRLTVV.

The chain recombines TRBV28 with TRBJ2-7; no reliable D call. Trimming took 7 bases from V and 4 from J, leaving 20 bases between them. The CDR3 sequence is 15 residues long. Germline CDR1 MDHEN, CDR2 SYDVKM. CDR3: CASKLGGVAGYEQYF. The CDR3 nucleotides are TGTGCCAGCAAGTTGGGTGGCGTCGCCGGGTACGAGCAGTACTTC.

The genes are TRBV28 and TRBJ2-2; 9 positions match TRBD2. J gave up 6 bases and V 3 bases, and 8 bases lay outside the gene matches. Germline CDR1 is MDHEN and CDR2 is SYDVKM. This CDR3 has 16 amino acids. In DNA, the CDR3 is TGTGCCAGCAGTTTTTCCGGGACTAGCCTCCCCGGGGAGCTGTTTTTT. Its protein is CASSFSGTSLPGELFF.

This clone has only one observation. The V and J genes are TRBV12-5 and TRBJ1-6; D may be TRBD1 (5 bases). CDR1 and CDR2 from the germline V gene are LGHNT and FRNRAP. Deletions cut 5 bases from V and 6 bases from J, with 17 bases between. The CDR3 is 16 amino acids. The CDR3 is CASGVSRDGFNSPLHF. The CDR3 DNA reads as TGTGCTAGTGGTGTGAGCCGGGACGGTTTTAATTCACCCCTCCACTTT.

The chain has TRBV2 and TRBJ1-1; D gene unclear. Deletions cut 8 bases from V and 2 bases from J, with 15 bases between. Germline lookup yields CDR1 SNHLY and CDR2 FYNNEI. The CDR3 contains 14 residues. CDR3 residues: CASSFSTLNTEAFF. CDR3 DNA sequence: TGTGCCAGCTCCTTTAGTACCTTAAACACTGAAGCTTTCTTT.

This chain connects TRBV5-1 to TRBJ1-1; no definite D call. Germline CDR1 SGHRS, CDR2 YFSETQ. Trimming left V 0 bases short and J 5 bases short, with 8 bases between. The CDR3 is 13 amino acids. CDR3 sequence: CASSLGFSTEAFF. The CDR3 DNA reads TGCGCCAGCAGCTTGGGATTCTCTACTGAAGCTTTCTTT.

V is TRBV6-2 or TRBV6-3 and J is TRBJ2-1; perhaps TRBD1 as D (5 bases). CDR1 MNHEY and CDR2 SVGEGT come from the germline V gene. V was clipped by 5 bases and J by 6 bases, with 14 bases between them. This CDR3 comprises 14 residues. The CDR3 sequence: CASSKGSLRNEQFF. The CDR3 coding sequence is TGTGCCAGCAGTAAGGGGTCTCTCCGCAATGAGCAGTTCTTC.

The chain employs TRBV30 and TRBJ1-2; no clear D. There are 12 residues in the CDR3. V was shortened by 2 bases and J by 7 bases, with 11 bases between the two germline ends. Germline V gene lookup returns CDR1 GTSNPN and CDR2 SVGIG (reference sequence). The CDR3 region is CAWSPSPVGYTF. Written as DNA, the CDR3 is TGTGCCTGGAGTCCCTCCCCGGTTGGCTACACCTTC. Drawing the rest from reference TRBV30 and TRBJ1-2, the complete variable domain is SQTIHQWPATLVQPVGSPLSLECTVEGTSNPNLYWYRQAAGRGLQLLFYSVGIGQISSEVPQNLSASRPQDRQFILSSKKLLLSDSGFYLCAWSPSPVGYTFGSGTRLTVV.